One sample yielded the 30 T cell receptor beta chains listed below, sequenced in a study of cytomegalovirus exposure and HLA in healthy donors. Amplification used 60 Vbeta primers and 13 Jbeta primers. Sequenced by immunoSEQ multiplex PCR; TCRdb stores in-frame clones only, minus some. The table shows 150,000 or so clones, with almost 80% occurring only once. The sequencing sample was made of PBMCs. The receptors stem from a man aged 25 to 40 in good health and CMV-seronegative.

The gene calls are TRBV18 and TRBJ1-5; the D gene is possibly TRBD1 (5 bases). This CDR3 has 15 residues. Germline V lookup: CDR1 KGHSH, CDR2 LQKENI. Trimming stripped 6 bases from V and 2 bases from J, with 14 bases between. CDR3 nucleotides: TGTGCCAGCTCGGTCGGGCTAGGGGGCAATCAGCCCCAGCATTTT. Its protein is CASSVGLGGNQPQHF. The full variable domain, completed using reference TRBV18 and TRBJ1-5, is NAGVMQNPRHLVRRRGQEARLRCSPMKGHSHVYWYRQLPEEGLKFMVYLQKENIIDESGMPKERFSAEFPKEGPSILRIQQVVRGDSAAYFCASSVGLGGNQPQHFGDGTRLSIL.

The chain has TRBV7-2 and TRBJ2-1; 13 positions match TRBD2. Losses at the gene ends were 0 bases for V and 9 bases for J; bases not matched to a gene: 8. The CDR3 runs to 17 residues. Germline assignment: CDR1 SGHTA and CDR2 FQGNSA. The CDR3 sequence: CASSLAPLAGGPSEQFF. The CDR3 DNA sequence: TGTGCCAGCAGCTTAGCACCACTAGCGGGAGGGCCAAGTGAGCAGTTCTTC.

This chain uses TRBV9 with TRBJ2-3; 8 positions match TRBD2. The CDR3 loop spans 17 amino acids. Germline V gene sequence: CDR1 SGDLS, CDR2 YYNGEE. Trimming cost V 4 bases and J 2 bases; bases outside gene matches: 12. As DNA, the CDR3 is TGTGCCAGCAGCCCCTACTCCGGGACTAGGGACACAGATACGCAGTATTTT. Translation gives CASSPYSGTRDTDTQYF. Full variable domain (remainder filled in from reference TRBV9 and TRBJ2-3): DSGVTQTPKHLITATGQRVTLRCSPRSGDLSVYWYQQSLDQGLQFLIQYYNGEERAKGNILERFSAQQFPDLHSELNLSSLELGDSALYFCASSPYSGTRDTDTQYFGPGTRLTVL.

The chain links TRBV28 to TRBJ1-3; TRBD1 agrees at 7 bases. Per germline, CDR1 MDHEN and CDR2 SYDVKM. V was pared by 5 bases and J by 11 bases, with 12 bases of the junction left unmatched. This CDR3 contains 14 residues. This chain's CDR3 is CASSTRGRQGAIYF. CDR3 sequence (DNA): TGTGCCAGCAGTACCCGGGGCCGACAGGGTGCCATATATTTT.

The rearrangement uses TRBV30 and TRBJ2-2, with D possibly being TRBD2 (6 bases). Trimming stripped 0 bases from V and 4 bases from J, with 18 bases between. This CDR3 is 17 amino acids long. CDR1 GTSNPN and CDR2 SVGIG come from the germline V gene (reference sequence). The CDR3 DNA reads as TGTGCCTGGAGTGTACGGAGGGGCACCGGGGGCACCGGGGAGCTGTTTTTT. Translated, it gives CAWSVRRGTGGTGELFF.

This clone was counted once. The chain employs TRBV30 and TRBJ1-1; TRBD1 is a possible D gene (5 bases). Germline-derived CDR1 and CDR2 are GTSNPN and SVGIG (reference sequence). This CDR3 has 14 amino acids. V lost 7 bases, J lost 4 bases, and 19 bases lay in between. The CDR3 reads CASSRRGRATEAFF. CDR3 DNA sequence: TGTGCCTCCTCCCGGAGGGGTCGAGCCACTGAAGCTTTCTTT.

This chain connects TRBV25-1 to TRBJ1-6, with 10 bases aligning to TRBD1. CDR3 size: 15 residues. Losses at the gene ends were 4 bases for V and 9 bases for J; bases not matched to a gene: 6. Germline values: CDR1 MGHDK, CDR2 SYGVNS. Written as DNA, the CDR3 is TGTGCCAGCAGTGTACGCGGGACAGGGGCTTCACCCCTCCACTTT. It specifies CASSVRGTGASPLHF. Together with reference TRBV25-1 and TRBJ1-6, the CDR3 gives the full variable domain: EADIYQTPRYLVIGTGKKITLECSQTMGHDKMYWYQQDPGMELHLIHYSYGVNSTEKGDLSSESTVSRIRTEHFPLTLESARPSHTSQYLCASSVRGTGASPLHFGNGTRLTVT.

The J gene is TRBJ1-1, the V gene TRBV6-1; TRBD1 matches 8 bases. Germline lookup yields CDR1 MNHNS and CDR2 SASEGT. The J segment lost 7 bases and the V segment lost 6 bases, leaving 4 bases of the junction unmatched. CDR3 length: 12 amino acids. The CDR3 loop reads CASRQGEGEAFF. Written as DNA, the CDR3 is TGTGCCAGCAGACAGGGGGAGGGTGAAGCTTTCTTT.

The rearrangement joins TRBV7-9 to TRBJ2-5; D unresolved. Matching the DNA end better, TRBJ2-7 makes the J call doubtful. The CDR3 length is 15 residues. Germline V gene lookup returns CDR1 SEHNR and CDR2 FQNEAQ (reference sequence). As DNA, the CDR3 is TGTGCCAGCAGCTTAGCCTCACAGCTAGCCTACGAGCAGTACTTC. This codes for CASSLASQLAYEQYF.

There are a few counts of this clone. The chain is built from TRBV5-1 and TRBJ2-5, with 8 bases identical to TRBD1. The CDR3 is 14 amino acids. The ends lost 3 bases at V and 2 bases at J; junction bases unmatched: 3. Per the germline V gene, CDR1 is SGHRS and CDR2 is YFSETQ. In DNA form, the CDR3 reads TGCGCCAGCAGCTCCAGGACAGGGCAAGAGACCCAGTACTTC. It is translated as CASSSRTGQETQYF.

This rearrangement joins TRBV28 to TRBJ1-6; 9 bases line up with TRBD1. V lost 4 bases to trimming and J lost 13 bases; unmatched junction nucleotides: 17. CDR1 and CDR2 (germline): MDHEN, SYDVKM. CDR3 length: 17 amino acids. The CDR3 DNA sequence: TGTGCCAGCAGTTCCGGACAGGGGACGATGGGGAAATCGCCCCTCCACTTT. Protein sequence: CASSSGQGTMGKSPLHF.

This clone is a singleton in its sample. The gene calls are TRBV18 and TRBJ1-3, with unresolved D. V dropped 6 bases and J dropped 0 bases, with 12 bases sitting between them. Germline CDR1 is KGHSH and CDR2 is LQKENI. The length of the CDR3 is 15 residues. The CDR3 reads CASSPDIPSGNTIYF. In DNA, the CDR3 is TGTGCCAGCTCGCCCGACATCCCCTCTGGAAACACCATATATTTT.

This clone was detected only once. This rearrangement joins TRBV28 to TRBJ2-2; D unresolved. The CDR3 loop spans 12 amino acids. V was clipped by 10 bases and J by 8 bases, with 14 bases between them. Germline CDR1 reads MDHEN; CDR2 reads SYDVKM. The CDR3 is CATKRGGGELFF. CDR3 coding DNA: TGTGCCACCAAACGAGGTGGAGGGGAGCTGTTTTTT.

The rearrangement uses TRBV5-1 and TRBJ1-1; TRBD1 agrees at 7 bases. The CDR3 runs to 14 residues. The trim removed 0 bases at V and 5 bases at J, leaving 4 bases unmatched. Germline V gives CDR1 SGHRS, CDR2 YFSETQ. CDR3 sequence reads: CASSLEGRGTEAFF. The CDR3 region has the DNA TGCGCCAGCAGCTTGGAGGGCAGGGGGACTGAAGCTTTCTTT. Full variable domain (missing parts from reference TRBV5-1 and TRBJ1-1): KAGVTQTPRYLIKTRGQQVTLSCSPISGHRSVSWYQQTPGQGLQFLFEYFSETQRNKGNFPGRFSGRQFSNSRSEMNVSTLELGDSALYLCASSLEGRGTEAFFGQGTRLTVV.

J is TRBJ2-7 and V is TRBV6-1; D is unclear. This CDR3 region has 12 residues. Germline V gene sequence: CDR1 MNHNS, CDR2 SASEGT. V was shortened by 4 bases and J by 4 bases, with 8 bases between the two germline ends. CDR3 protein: CASSAAGYEQYF. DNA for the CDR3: TGTGCCAGCAGTGCCGCAGGATACGAGCAGTACTTC.

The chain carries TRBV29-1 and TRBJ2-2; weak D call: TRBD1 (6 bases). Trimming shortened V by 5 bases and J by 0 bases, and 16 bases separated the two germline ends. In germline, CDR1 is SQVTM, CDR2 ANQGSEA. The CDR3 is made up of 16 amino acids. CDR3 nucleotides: TGCAGCGTTAGAGGGTCCGGACAGACGAACACCGGGGAGCTGTTTTTT. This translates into CSVRGSGQTNTGELFF.

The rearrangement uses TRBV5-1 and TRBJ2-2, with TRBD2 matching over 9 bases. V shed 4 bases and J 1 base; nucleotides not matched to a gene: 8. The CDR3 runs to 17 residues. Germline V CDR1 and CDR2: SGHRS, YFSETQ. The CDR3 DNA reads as TGCGCCAGCAGCGCCCGACCTAGCGGGGAGAACACCGGGGAGCTGTTTTTT. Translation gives CASSARPSGENTGELFF.

CDR3 DNA sequence: TGTGCCAGCAGCTTAGTCGGAGGGGGCGTCTCTGAAGCTTTCTTT. It yields the protein CASSLVGGGVSEAFF. This chain joins TRBV7-2 and TRBJ1-1; 7 bases map to TRBD1. This CDR3 has 15 residues. Germline V gene lookup returns CDR1 SGHTA and CDR2 FQGNSA. Trimming took 1 base from V and 6 from J; bases not matched to a gene: 8.

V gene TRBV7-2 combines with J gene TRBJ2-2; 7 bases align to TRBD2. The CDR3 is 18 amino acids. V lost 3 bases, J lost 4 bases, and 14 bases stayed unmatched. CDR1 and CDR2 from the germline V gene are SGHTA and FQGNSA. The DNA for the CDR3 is TGTGCCAGCAGCTTGAGGGACTATCCAAGAGGAGGCACCGGGGAGCTGTTTTTT. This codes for CASSLRDYPRGGTGELFF.

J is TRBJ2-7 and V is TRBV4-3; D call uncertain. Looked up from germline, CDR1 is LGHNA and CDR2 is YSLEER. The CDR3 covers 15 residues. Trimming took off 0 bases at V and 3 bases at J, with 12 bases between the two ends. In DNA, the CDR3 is TGCGCCAGCAGCCAAGATCCCCGGAGTATCTACGAGCAGTACTTC. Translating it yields CASSQDPRSIYEQYF.

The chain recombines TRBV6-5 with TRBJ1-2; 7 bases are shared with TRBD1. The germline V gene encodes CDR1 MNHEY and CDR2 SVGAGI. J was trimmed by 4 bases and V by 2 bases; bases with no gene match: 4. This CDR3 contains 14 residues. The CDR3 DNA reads TGTGCCAGCAGTTACCGCGAGGGGGCCTATGGCTACACCTTC. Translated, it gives CASSYREGAYGYTF.

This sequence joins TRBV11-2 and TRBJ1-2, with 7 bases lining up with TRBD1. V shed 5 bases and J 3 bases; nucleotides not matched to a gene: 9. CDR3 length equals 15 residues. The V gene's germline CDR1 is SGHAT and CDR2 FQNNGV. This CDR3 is CASSQSRQGYYGYTF. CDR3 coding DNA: TGTGCCAGCAGCCAGAGTAGACAGGGTTACTATGGCTACACCTTC.

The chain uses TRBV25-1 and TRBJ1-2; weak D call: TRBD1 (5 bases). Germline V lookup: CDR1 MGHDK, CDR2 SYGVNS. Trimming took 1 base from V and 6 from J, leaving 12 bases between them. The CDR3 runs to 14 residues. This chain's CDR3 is CASSEWEGAHGYTF. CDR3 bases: TGTGCCAGCAGTGAATGGGAAGGGGCCCATGGCTACACCTTC.

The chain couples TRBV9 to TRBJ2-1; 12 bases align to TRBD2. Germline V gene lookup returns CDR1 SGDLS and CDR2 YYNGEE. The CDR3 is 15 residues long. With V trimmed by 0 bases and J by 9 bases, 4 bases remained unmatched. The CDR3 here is CASSVGLAGVGEQFF. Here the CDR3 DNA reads TGTGCCAGCAGCGTAGGACTAGCGGGAGTGGGTGAGCAGTTCTTC.

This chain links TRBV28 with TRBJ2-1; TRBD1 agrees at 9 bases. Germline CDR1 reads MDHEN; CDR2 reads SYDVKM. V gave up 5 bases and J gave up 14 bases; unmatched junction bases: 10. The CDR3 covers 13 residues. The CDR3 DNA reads TGTGCCAGCAGTGCACCCGGGACAGGGATCAAGTTCTTC. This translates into CASSAPGTGIKFF.

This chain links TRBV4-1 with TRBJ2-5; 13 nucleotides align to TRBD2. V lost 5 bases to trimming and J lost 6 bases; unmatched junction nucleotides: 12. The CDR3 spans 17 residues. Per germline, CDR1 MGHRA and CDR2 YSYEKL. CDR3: CASSETSGRSRGKTQYF. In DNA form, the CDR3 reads TGCGCCAGCAGCGAGACTAGCGGGAGGTCTAGGGGGAAGACCCAGTACTTC.

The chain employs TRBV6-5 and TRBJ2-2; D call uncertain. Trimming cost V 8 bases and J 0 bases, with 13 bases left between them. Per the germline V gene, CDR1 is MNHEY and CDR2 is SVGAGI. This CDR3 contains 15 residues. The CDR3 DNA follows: TGTGCCAGCGGGCCATCTCTCGCGAACACCGGGGAGCTGTTTTTT. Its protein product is CASGPSLANTGELFF.

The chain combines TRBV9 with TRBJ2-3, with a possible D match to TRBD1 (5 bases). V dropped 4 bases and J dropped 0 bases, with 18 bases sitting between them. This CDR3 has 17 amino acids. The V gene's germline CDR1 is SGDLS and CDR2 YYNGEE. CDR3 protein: CASSPPQGLTSTDTQYF. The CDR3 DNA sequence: TGTGCCAGCAGCCCCCCGCAGGGCTTGACTAGCACAGATACGCAGTATTTT. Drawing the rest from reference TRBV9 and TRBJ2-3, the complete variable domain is DSGVTQTPKHLITATGQRVTLRCSPRSGDLSVYWYQQSLDQGLQFLIQYYNGEERAKGNILERFSAQQFPDLHSELNLSSLELGDSALYFCASSPPQGLTSTDTQYFGPGTRLTVL.

The CDR3 coding sequence is TGTGCCAGCAGTTACAGGGGGATTGCAGAATACGAGCAGTACTTC. Protein: CASSYRGIAEYEQYF. This sequence joins TRBV6-5 and TRBJ2-7, with D possibly being TRBD1 (6 bases). The CDR3 is 15 amino acids. V gave up 2 bases and J gave up 4 bases, with 15 bases separating them. Germline CDR1 is MNHEY and CDR2 is SVGAGI.

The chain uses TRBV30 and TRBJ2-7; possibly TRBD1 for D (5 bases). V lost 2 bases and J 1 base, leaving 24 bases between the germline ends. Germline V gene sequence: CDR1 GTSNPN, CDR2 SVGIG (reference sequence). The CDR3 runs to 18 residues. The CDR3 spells CAWSLDKFNFGESYEQYF. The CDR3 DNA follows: TGTGCCTGGAGTTTGGACAAGTTTAATTTTGGGGAATCCTACGAGCAGTACTTC.